The T cell receptor beta chain under discussion was sequenced for a study of cytomegalovirus exposure and HLA in healthy donors. Across the whole study: Clustering assigned about 80% of the 350 to 450 genotyped donors to the Caucasian-associated ancestry cluster.

Notes on this clone: Antigen specificity is unknown.

Nominally healthy donors were sampled, though unrecorded immune exposures were likely. This PCR relied on a set of 60 Vbeta primers and 13 Jbeta primers. Profiling relied on immunoSEQ multiplex PCR, and the TCRdb table lists in-frame clones only, not all of them. The sample has some 160,000 clones, 85% seen once. Regarding the study as a whole: According to the study, about 180 TCR beta chains were cytomegalovirus-associated. Confirmation was obtained in vitro that a few CMV-associated chains are specific for CMV antigens.

The V end lost 6 bases, the J end lost 7 bases, and 13 bases lay between the germline ends. This CDR3 contains 13 residues. CDR1 and CDR2 (germline): LNHDA, SQIVND (reference sequence). The chain couples TRBV19 to TRBJ2-1, with D possibly TRBD2 on 5 matching bases. Sequencing was carried out using PBMCs. This TCR came from a man aged 30-40 years in good health and CMV-seropositive. CDR3: CASSGLTGNEQFF. As DNA, the CDR3 is TGTGCCAGTAGCGGGTTGACGGGGAATGAGCAGTTCTTC.